This section outlines one TCR beta chain sequence together with its context. Its antigen remains unknown. TCRdb keeps only in-frame clones here, not all; method: immunoSEQ multiplex PCR. The data show more than 85,000 clones, almost 80% seen once. This sample was taken from a study of T cell responses to AZD1222 COVID-19 vaccine. About the research overall: Samples with a second dose at about 4 or about 12 weeks were pooled together.

Broader study findings: CD4 TCRs linked to vaccination spanned spike, dominating at 160-218 and 743-854. Females outnumbered males among donors, who were mostly white British; clonal diversity was possibly underestimated.

The CDR3 runs 14 residues. Deletions cut 4 bases from V and 14 bases from J, with 20 bases between. Germline CDR1 and CDR2: MDHEN and SYDVKM. Material: peripheral blood, obtained on day 0 of AZD1222 vaccination. The source of this sequence is an adult in good health. V is TRBV28 and J is TRBJ1-4; D may be TRBD1 (5 bases). The CDR3 coding sequence is TGTGCCAGCAGTTCTATCCATCCGGGACCCTTTCTGTTTTTT. Protein sequence: CASSSIHPGPFLFF. Looking up the rest from reference TRBV28 and TRBJ1-4 gives the full variable domain: DVKVTQSSRYLVKRTGEKVFLECVQDMDHENMFWYRQDPGLGLRLIYFSYDVKMKEKGDIPEGYSVSREKKERFSLILESASTNQTSMYLCASSSIHPGPFLFFGSGTQLSVL.